The 21 T cell receptor delta chains listed next were all sequenced from one sample in a study of γδ T cells in repeated Plasmodium falciparum infection. TCRdb processed the multiplex PCR reads again with the CATT caller. This sample has some 100,000 delta-chain clones, with around 1.4% found just once. Bulk repertoires came from Vgamma9/Vdelta2+ or Vdelta2-negative gammadelta T cells flow-sorted from PBMC. Sequenced: gamma-delta T cells from blood. The receptors shown here come from a pool of human donors (malaria-infected and uninfected, not separated).

Relative to its sample, this clone is medium-sized. The same CDR3 is also encoded by other DNA sequences in this sample. This chain uses TRDV1 with TRDJ1, with 7 positions matching TRDD3. The CDR3 is made up of 18 amino acids. J lost 0 bases, V lost 5 bases, and 15 bases had no gene match. Germline CDR1 is TSWWSYY and CDR2 is QGS. For the CDR3, the DNA is TGTGCTCTTGGGAGCGGAGGACCCTGGGGGTTGCACACCGATAAACTCATCTTT. Translated, it gives CALGSGGPWGLHTDKLIF.

This clone was observed a handful of times. TCRdb pairs this DNA with a much larger clone's protein that differs at residue 6, likely a read error; the protein shown was translated from the DNA. V usage is TRDV1 and J usage is TRDJ1; 13 nucleotides line up with TRDD3. TCRdb carries no J gene annotation; the J gene was assigned here by matching the DNA with germline. Germline loops: CDR1 TSWWSYY, CDR2 QGS. Trimming removed 7 bases from V and 5 bases from J; junction bases left unmatched: 49. CDR3 length: 29 amino acids. The CDR3 loop is CALAISPAFLRFTIPTVLGDTRGGDKLIF. In nucleotides, the CDR3 is TGTGCTCTTGCTATAAGTCCTGCCTTCCTACGATTTACAATACCCACCGTACTGGGGGATACGCGTGGGGGGGATAAACTCATCTTT.

There are many counts of this clone. The sample has other DNA sequences that encode this CDR3 too. The chain uses TRDV2 and TRDJ1; TRDD3 matches at 9 bases. V shed 0 bases, J shed 0 bases, and the junction held 34 bases outside the gene matches. Germline lookup yields CDR1 GEAIGNYY and CDR2 EKD. This CDR3 is 26 amino acids long. The CDR3 spells CACDTNFNRTHPKGLGDWGYTDKLIF. The CDR3 DNA is TGTGCCTGTGACACCAACTTCAATCGAACGCATCCTAAAGGACTGGGGGACTGGGGGTACACCGATAAACTCATCTTT.

Comments on this clone: The protein that TCRdb holds for this DNA derives from a much larger clone and differs from the translated DNA at residue 15, which likely indicates a read error; the protein shown here is translated from the DNA. This sequence joins TRDV1 and TRDJ1; 8 bases line up with TRDD2. With V trimmed by 3 bases and J by 7 bases, 40 bases remained unmatched. The CDR3 is made up of 25 amino acids. CDR1 and CDR2 (germline): TSWWSYY, QGS. The CDR3 DNA reads as TGTGCTCTTGGGGACATAGCTACTTCCTACGGTGGTGTTGGGGTAGACCCCTTTGGTGGTCCTAAACTCATCTTT. Its protein is CALGDIATSYGGVGVDPFGGPKLIF.

This clone has just a few counts. A read error is the likely source, as a far larger clone sits one nucleotide away. Additional DNA sequences in this sample encode the identical CDR3. The chain employs TRDV2 and TRDJ1; 7 nucleotides agree with TRDD3. Germline matching of the DNA provided the J gene here, since TCRdb leaves it blank. CDR1 is GEAIGNYY, CDR2 EKD, per germline. This CDR3 has 17 residues. The trim removed 2 bases at V and 0 bases at J, leaving 11 bases unmatched. The CDR3 coding sequence is TGTGCCTGTGACAGAGTCGGGATACCCCCTTACACCGATAAACTCATCTTT. Amino acids: CACDRVGIPPYTDKLIF.

This clone was detected many times. With a far larger clone one base away, a read error is the likely cause. Other nucleotide sequences from this sample produce the same CDR3. V is TRDV2 and J is TRDJ1; weak D call: TRDD3 (6 bases). The CDR3 consists of 19 residues. The germline V gene encodes CDR1 GEAIGNYY and CDR2 EKD. V shed 1 base and J shed 3 bases, with 26 bases lying between them. DNA of the CDR3: TGTGCCTGTGACACATTGCGCGGGGGACACCCTTTCGAGCCCGATAAACTCATCTTT. It encodes CACDTLRGGHPFEPDKLIF.

This clone was counted at least ten times. A far larger clone is one base from this, pointing to a likely read error. Within the sample, other DNA sequences also encode this same CDR3. This sequence joins TRDV2 and TRDJ3; D uncertain. This CDR3 is built from 13 residues. CDR1 and CDR2 from the germline V gene are GEAIGNYY and EKD. CDR3 DNA: TGTGCCTGTGACACCTGGGACACTCGACAGATGTTTTTC. Protein: CACDTWDTRQMFF.

This clone was seen only a few times. The V and J genes are TRDV1 and TRDJ1; TRDD3 aligns across 8 bases. TCRdb lists no J gene, so it was determined here by aligning the DNA to germline. V lost 0 bases to trimming and J lost 0 bases; unmatched junction nucleotides: 15. This CDR3 spans 20 amino acids. Germline CDR1 and CDR2: TSWWSYY and QGS. The CDR3 sequence: CALGELVPRWGIEDTDKLIF. In nucleotides, the CDR3 is TGTGCTCTTGGGGAACTAGTCCCTAGGTGGGGGATTGAAGACACCGATAAACTCATCTTT.

The sample holds many counts of this clone. A read error likely explains this, since a far larger clone differs by one base. The sample has other DNA sequences that encode this CDR3 too. The chain links TRDV1 to TRDJ1; 7 bases match TRDD3. CDR3 size: 19 residues. The germline V gene has CDR1 TSWWSYY and CDR2 QGS. CDR3 DNA sequence: TGTGCCCTTGGGGGACTCTCGAGGTCGGGGGCCCTGTACACCGATAAACTCATCTTT. Translated, it gives CALGGLSRSGALYTDKLIF.

By sample share, this clone is medium-sized. Other DNA sequences in the same sample also yield this CDR3. CDR3 protein: CACDGWGTDKLIF. CDR3 nucleotide sequence: TGTGCCTGTGACGGTTGGGGAACCGATAAACTCATCTTT. The chain joins TRDV2 to TRDJ1, with D possibly being TRDD3 (5 bases). Germline V gene data show CDR1 as GEAIGNYY and CDR2 as EKD. The length of the CDR3 is 13 residues. Trimming took off 3 bases at V and 2 bases at J, with 9 bases between the two ends.

This clone was detected only a few times. With a far larger clone one base away, a read error is the likely cause. Within the sample, other DNA sequences also encode this same CDR3. The chain's CDR3 is CALGERGYTYHVLGDRYPLTAQLFF. The CDR3 DNA reads TGTGCTCTTGGGGAACGTGGCTACACCTACCATGTACTGGGGGATAGATATCCCTTGACAGCACAACTCTTCTTT. The chain couples TRDV1 to TRDJ2; 11 nucleotides align to TRDD3. The J gene, missing from TCRdb, was assigned here through DNA to germline matching. The CDR3 is made up of 25 amino acids. Germline assignment: CDR1 TSWWSYY and CDR2 QGS. V gave up 1 base and J gave up 2 bases; unmatched junction bases: 27.

This clone appeared a few times. Only one base separates this from a far larger clonotype, so it likely reflects a read error. Within the sample, other DNA sequences also encode this same CDR3. V is TRDV1 and J is TRDJ1; D gene ambiguous. The CDR3 spans 12 residues. Germline-derived CDR1 and CDR2 are TSWWSYY and QGS. The CDR3 bases are TGTGCTCTTGGGCCGTACACCGATAAACTCATATTT. It encodes CALGPYTDKLIF.

For this clone: The TCRdb record carries a much larger clone's protein, which differs from this DNA's translation at residue 12; a read error is the likely cause, and the protein listed here is the DNA translation. The gene calls are TRDV1 and TRDJ1; 9 nucleotides match TRDD3. The CDR3 sequence is 21 residues long. Germline V gene data show CDR1 as TSWWSYY and CDR2 as QGS. V was clipped by 1 base and J by 3 bases; unmatched bases: 21. The CDR3 nucleotides read TGTGCTCTTGGGGAACCCCCCTTCCCCTCAATCAGGGGATACGGGGCCGATAAACTCATCTTT. As protein: CALGEPPFPSIRGYGADKLIF.

In the case of this clone: TCRdb's entry gives the protein of a much larger clone, which mismatches this DNA's translation at residue 7, likely from a read error; the protein reported here is translated from the DNA. V and J are TRDV2 and TRDJ1; TRDD3 matches at 10 bases. Losses at the gene ends were 0 bases for V and 8 bases for J; bases not matched to a gene: 29. Per germline, CDR1 GEAIGNYY and CDR2 EKD. The CDR3 consists of 22 residues. The CDR3 here is CACDTVKRPSMGDTRPHPKLIF. For the CDR3, the DNA is TGTGCCTGTGACACCGTAAAGCGGCCGTCAATGGGGGATACACGTCCTCATCCAAAACTCATCTTT.

This clone appeared a few times. The protein in TCRdb stems from a much larger clone and differs at residue 12 from this DNA's translation, likely a read error; here the protein is translated from the DNA. No J gene was called, and the V gene is TRDV1; the DNA was not used to check the table's D call, TRDD3. Per the germline V gene, CDR1 is TSWWSYY and CDR2 is QGS. The length of the CDR3 is 14 residues. In nucleotides, the CDR3 is TGTGCTCTTGGGGAACCTTCGTACACCGATAAACCCATCTTT. It is translated as CALGEPSYTDKPIF.

With regard to this clone: The TCRdb protein, from a much larger clone, departs from this DNA's translation at residue 6, likely by read error; the protein shown derives from the DNA. The CDR3 spells CALGKTKLIF. The DNA for the CDR3 is TGTGCTCTTGGGAAGACCAAACTCATCTTT. V gene TRDV1 combines with J gene TRDJ1; D gene ambiguous. Germline matching of the DNA provided the J gene here, since TCRdb leaves it blank. V was trimmed by 5 bases and J by 8 bases, leaving 6 bases between them. The CDR3 has 10 amino acids. Germline assignment: CDR1 TSWWSYY and CDR2 QGS.

This clone was seen only a few times. This is likely an artifact of a read error, given a far larger clone one base away. The sample has other DNA sequences that encode this CDR3 too. The chain is built from TRDV1 and TRDJ1; 10 bases agree with TRDD3. TCRdb lists no J gene, so it was determined here by aligning the DNA to germline. This CDR3 comprises 23 residues. Germline-derived CDR1 and CDR2 are TSWWSYY and QGS. The V and J ends lost 4 bases and 1 base, in that order; junction bases with no gene match: 27. The CDR3 coding sequence is TGTGCTCTTGGGGTCCTGCCGGGTCCACGTAAACCCACTGGGGGATTATTCACCGATAAACTCATCTTT. It encodes CALGVLPGPRKPTGGLFTDKLIF.

This clone showed up many times. The likely explanation is a read error, given a far larger clone one base away. The sample has other DNA sequences that encode this CDR3 too. The chain links TRDV1 to TRDJ1; 9 bases line up with TRDD3. Germline assignment: CDR1 TSWWSYY and CDR2 QGS. The CDR3 length is 17 residues. CDR3 coding DNA: TGCGCTCTTGGGGAACTCCTGTGGGGGATAAGGGCCGATAAACTCATCTTT. Translation: CALGELLWGIRADKLIF.

A word on this clone: This may be a read error, as it is one base from a much larger clone. The chain's CDR3 is CALGEPLPVLGVLYTDKLIF. In nucleotides, the CDR3 is TGTGCTCTTGGGGAACCCCTCCCGGTACTGGGGGTTCTGTACACCGATAAACTCATCTTT. The chain links TRDV1 to TRDJ1, with 8 bases fitting TRDD3. In germline, CDR1 is TSWWSYY, CDR2 QGS. The CDR3 length is 20 residues. Trimming cost V 1 base and J 0 bases; bases outside gene matches: 16.

This clone showed up many times. The genes are TRDV1 and TRDJ1; 10 bases map to TRDD3. The J gene comes from matching the DNA to germline here; TCRdb lacks it. Germline V gene lookup returns CDR1 TSWWSYY and CDR2 QGS. V shed 1 base and J 0 bases; nucleotides not matched to a gene: 23. The CDR3 totals 23 residues. The CDR3 reads CALGEPRFRTGGSVGIYTDKLIF. CDR3 DNA: TGTGCTCTTGGGGAACCCCGATTCCGTACTGGGGGATCGGTGGGGATTTACACCGATAAACTCATCTTT.

This clone appeared a few times. A far larger clone is off by one base, so a read error is likely. Within the sample, other DNA sequences also encode this same CDR3. The chain recombines TRDV1 with TRDJ1; the D is unclear. V was pared by 3 bases and J by 0 bases, with 14 bases between. The CDR3 sequence is 16 residues long. The germline CDR1 and CDR2 sequences are TSWWSYY and QGS. As DNA, the CDR3 is TGTGCTCTTGGGGACCCCCCTGTCATGGACACCGATAAACTCATCTTT. Translating it yields CALGDPPVMDTDKLIF.